This T cell receptor (beta chain) emerged from a study of early T cells in non-severe SARS-CoV-2 infection. At the level of the study: Sequenced material consisted of bulk RNA (from unsorted whole blood), and chains were unpaired.

Unique molecular identifiers were attached to individual cDNA molecules. A single record per CDR3 protein comes from TCRdb applying MiXCR to the 5' RACE reads. The sample consists of around 92,000 distinct CDR3 sequences, 11% of them appearing once. In germline, CDR1 is SGHRS, CDR2 YFSETQ. The CDR3 sequence is 13 residues long. The V end lost 4 bases, the J end lost 6 bases, and 10 bases lay between the germline ends. V gene TRBV5-1 combines with J gene TRBJ2-2; no clear D. Sequencing was carried out using whole blood. The receptor was isolated from an adult who was a healthcare worker with PCR-confirmed SARS-CoV-2 infection or an uninfected control (not recorded which). The CDR3 sequence is CASSPVVPGELFF. The CDR3 region has the DNA TGCGCCAGCAGCCCAGTGGTTCCCGGGGAGCTGTTTTTT. Full variable domain (outside the CDR3, taken from reference TRBV5-1 and TRBJ2-2): KAGVTQTPRYLIKTRGQQVTLSCSPISGHRSVSWYQQTPGQGLQFLFEYFSETQRNKGNFPGRFSGRQFSNSRSEMNVSTLELGDSALYLCASSPVVPGELFFGEGSRLTVL.